This T cell receptor (beta chain) was observed in a study of blood T cell repertoires in COVID-19. Study context: T cells, B-cell-depleted T cells, or PBMCs supplied cDNA or gDNA.

In the original workflow: Amplified reference gene primers provided the basis for estimating nucleated cell counts. TCRdb keeps only in-frame clones here, not all; method: immunoSEQ multiplex PCR. The D gene and trimming were derived from the DNA, and the V and J assignments and clone size from that table. The table shows approximately 120,000 clones, with more than 75% occurring only once. This clone was picked up a small number of times. Other DNA sequences in the same sample also yield this CDR3. Sequencing input: peripheral blood. This TCR was recovered from a man aged 50 to 60 with acute or convalescent COVID-19.

The CDR3 protein is CASSLGTGYGYTF. The DNA for the CDR3 is TGTGCCAGCAGCCTCGGGACAGGGTATGGCTACACCTTC. This chain uses TRBV7-9 with TRBJ1-2; 9 positions match TRBD1. Looked up from germline, CDR1 is SEHNR and CDR2 is FQNEAQ (reference sequence). This CDR3 spans 13 amino acids. With 5 bases clipped from V and 5 bases from J, the junction kept 3 bases outside the gene matches.